A selection of T cell receptor beta chains follows, all from one sample in a study of human T cells and chemical hapten exposure. MiXCR, applied by TCRdb to the RACE reads, yields one record per CDR3 protein. The table has about 120,000 distinct CDR3 sequences, about 12% seen once. Material: whole blood, obtained in connection with sensitization to the hapten diphenylcyclopropenone (DPC). These receptors all come from a woman aged 50 to 65 with alopecia areata. Some clones in this sample may be carry-over from other donors' samples. The CDR3 runs from the conserved cysteine through the conserved F or W. The D gene is left open where the match is weak. A clone size is listed for some rows: how often the clone was seen (once, few, many), or a class if it is expanded.

TRBV6-1,TRBJ1-5,.,few,TGTGCCAGCAGTGTTGGGTCGGGCGGGATTGATCAGCCCCAGCATTTT,CASSVGSGGIDQPQHF
TRBV28,TRBJ2-7,TRBD2,.,TGTGCCAGCAGTTCCTGGACTAGCGGGAGACTCGAGCAGTACTTC,CASSSWTSGRLEQYF
TRBV18,TRBJ2-3,.,.,TGTGCCAGCTCACCAGGACAGCACACAGATACGCAGTATTTT,CASSPGQHTDTQYF
TRBV27,TRBJ1-1,.,few,TGTGCCAGCAGCCCGATAAGTAGGGGAAGTATGTCTTTCTTT,CASSPISRGSMSFF
TRBV3-1,TRBJ1-1,.,few,TGTGCCAGCAGCCAAGTCGGGGGGCGAAACACTGAAGCTTTCTTT,CASSQVGGRNTEAFF
TRBV20-1,TRBJ2-5,TRBD1,many,TGCAGTGCTAGAGATCGGGGGACAGGGGCCGAAGAGACCCAGTACTTC,CSARDRGTGAEETQYF
TRBV19,TRBJ2-7,.,many,TGTGCCAGTAGCCGAGGCGGGCCCGGGGGAGAGCAGTACTTC,CASSRGGPGGEQYF
TRBV27,TRBJ1-2,.,few,TGTGCCAGCAGTCTTCGTCCCCCCATTGGGAACGGCTATGGCTACACCTTC,CASSLRPPIGNGYGYTF
TRBV28,TRBJ2-1,.,.,TGTGCCAGCAGCTTAAGTTTCGCACGGGACGGACAGCGCGGGCAGTTCTTC,CASSLSFARDGQRGQFF
TRBV24-1,TRBJ1-5,.,.,TGTGCCACCAGTGCCCCTGGACGGCTTCAGCCCCAGCATTTT,CATSAPGRLQPQHF
TRBV7-6,TRBJ2-3,TRBD1,few,TGTGCCAGCAGCTTAATCGGGACAGGGATTGAAGATACGCAGTATTTT,CASSLIGTGIEDTQYF
TRBV4-3,TRBJ1-4,.,.,TGCGCCAGCAGCCAGGGGGCGGGCGCAACTAATGAAAAACTGTTTTTT,CASSQGAGATNEKLFF
TRBV11-2,TRBJ1-2,TRBD1,.,TGTGCCAGCAGCCCAAGGCGGACAGGGATCCCTCCCATCTATGGCTACACCTTC,CASSPRRTGIPPIYGYTF
TRBV6-5,TRBJ2-2,.,.,TGTGCCAGCAGTTACGTAAGCACCGGGGAGCTGTTTTTT,CASSYVSTGELFF
TRBV11-2,TRBJ2-5,TRBD1,.,TGTGCCAGCAGCTTACTCCAGGGGGCTCGTGAGACCCAGTACTTC,CASSLLQGARETQYF
TRBV4-1,TRBJ2-5,.,.,TGCGCCAGCAGCCTCTCTCCTCAAGAGACCCAGTACTTC,CASSLSPQETQYF
TRBV29-1,TRBJ2-3,.,once,TGCAGCGTGAATACCCGGGAGGATACGCAGTATTTT,CSVNTREDTQYF
TRBV6-5,TRBJ2-3,TRBD2,many,TGTGCCAGCAGTTACTCGATAGGGCTAGCGGGGGGAGATACGCAGTATTTT,CASSYSIGLAGGDTQYF
TRBV21-1,TRBJ2-6,.,many,TGTGCCAGCAGGGCACCTGGGGCCAACGTCCTGACTTTC,CASRAPGANVLTF
TRBV2,TRBJ1-2,.,.,TGTGCCAGCAGTGAACGGGGTTTCTATGGCTACACCTTC,CASSERGFYGYTF
TRBV28,TRBJ1-1,.,few,TGTGCCAGTCTAGAGAACACTGAAGCTTTCTTT,CASLENTEAFF
TRBV28,TRBJ2-1,.,.,TGTGCCAGCCTGGAGCGCCATGAGCAGTTCTTC,CASLERHEQFF
TRBV29-1,TRBJ1-4,.,.,TGCAGCGTTGAACCCCAGACAACTAATGAAAAACTGTTTTTT,CSVEPQTTNEKLFF
TRBV7-8,TRBJ1-2,.,many,TGTGCCAGCAGCTTAGTTTCCGCCGACGGCTACACCTTC,CASSLVSADGYTF
TRBV18,TRBJ1-1,TRBD1,.,TGTGCCAGCTCACCGCCTACAGGGGTGGCTGCTGAAGCTTTCTTT,CASSPPTGVAAEAFF
TRBV28,TRBJ2-1,.,once,TGTGCCAGCAGTCCCTTCGGGGTCACCAATGAGCAGTTCTTC,CASSPFGVTNEQFF
TRBV12-3/TRBV12-4,TRBJ1-2,.,.,TGTGCCAGCAGTTCGGGGGAGGGCTACACCTTC,CASSSGEGYTF